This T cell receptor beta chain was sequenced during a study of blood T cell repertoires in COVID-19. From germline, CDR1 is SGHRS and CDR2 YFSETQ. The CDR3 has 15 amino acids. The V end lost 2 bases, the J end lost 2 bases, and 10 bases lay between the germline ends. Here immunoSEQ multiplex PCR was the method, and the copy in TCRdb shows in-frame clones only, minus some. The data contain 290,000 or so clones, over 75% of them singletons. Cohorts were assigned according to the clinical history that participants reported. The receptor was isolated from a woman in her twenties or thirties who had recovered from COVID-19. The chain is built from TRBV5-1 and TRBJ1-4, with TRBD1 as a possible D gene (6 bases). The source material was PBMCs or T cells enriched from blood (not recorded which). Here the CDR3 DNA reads TGCGCCAGCAGCTTCACAGGACAGACTAATGAAAAACTGTTTTTT. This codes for CASSFTGQTNEKLFF.